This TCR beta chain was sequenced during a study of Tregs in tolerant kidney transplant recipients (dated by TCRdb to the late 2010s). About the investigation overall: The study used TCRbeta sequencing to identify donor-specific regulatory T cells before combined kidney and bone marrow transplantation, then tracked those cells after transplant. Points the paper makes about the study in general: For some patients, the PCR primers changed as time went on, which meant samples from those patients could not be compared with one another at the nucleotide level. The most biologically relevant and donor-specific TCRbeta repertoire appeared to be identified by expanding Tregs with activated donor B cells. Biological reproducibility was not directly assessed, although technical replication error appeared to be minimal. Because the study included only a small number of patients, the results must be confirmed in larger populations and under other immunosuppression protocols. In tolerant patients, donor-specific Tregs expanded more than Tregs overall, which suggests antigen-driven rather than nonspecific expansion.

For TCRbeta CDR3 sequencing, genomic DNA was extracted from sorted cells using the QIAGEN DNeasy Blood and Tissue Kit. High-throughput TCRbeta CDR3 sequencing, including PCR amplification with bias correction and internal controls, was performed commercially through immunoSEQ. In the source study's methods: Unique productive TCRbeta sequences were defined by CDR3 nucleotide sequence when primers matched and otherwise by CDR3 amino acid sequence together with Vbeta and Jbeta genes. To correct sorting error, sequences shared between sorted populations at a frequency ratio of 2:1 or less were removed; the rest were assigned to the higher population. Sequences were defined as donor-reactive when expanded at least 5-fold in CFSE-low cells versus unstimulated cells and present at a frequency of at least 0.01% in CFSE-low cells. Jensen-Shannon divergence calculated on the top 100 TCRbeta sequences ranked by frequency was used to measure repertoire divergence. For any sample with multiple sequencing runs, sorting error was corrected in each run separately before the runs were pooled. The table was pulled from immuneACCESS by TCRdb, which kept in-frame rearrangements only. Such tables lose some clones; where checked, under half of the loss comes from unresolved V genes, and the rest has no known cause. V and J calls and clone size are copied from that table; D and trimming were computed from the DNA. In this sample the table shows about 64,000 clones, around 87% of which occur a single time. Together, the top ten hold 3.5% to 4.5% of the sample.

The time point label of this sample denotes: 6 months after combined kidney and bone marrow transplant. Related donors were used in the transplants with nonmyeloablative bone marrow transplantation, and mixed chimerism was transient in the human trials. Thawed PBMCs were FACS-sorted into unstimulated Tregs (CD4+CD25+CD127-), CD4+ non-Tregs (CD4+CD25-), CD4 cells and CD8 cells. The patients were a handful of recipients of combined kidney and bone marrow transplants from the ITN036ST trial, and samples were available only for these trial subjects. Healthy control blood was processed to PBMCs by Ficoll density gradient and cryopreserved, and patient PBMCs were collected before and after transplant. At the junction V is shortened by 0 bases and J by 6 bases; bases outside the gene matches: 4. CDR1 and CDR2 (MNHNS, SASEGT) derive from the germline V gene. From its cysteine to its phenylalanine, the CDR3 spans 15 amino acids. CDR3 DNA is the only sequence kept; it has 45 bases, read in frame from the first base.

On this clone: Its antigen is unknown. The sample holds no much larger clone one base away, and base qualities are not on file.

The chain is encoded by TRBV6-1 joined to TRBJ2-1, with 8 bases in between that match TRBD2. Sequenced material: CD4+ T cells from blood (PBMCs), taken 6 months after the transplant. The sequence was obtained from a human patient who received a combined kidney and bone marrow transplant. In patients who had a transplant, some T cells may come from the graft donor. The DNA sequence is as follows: TGTGCCAGCAGTGAAGCTAGCGGGAAAAGCAATGAGCAGTTCTTC. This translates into CASSEASGKSNEQFF.